This record concerns one T cell receptor beta chain sequence. Per the germline V gene, CDR1 is SGHKS and CDR2 is YYEKEE (reference sequence). This CDR3 comprises 14 residues. V was cut by 0 bases and J by 0 bases, with 7 bases left in between. This entry belongs to a study of blood T cell repertoires in COVID-19. Generated by immunoSEQ multiplex PCR, the TCRdb table keeps only in-frame clones and is missing some. The sample lists approximately 120,000 clones, 88% occurring once. The chain employs TRBV5-5 and TRBJ2-7; no definite D call. This TCR derives from a man aged 45-65 years with acute or convalescent COVID-19. Sequencing was done on a sample of peripheral blood. This CDR3 is CASSLVIPSYEQYF. In DNA form, the CDR3 reads TGTGCCAGCAGCTTGGTAATCCCCTCCTACGAGCAGTACTTC.